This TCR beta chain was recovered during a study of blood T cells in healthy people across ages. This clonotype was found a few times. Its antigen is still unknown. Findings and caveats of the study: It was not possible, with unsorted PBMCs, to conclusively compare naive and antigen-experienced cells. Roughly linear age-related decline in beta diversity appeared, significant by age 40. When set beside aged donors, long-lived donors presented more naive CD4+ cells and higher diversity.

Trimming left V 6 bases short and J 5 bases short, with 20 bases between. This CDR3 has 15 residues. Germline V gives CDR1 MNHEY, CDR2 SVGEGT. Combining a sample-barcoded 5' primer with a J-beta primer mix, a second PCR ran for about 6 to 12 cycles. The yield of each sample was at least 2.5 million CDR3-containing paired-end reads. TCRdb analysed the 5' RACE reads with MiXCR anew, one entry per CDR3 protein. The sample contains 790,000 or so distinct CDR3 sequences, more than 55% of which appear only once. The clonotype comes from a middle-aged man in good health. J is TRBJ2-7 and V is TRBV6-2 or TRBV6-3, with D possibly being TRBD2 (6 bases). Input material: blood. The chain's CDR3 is CASRRTDGGVHEQYF. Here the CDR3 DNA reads TGTGCCAGCAGAAGAACGGACGGAGGGGTTCACGAGCAGTACTTC.